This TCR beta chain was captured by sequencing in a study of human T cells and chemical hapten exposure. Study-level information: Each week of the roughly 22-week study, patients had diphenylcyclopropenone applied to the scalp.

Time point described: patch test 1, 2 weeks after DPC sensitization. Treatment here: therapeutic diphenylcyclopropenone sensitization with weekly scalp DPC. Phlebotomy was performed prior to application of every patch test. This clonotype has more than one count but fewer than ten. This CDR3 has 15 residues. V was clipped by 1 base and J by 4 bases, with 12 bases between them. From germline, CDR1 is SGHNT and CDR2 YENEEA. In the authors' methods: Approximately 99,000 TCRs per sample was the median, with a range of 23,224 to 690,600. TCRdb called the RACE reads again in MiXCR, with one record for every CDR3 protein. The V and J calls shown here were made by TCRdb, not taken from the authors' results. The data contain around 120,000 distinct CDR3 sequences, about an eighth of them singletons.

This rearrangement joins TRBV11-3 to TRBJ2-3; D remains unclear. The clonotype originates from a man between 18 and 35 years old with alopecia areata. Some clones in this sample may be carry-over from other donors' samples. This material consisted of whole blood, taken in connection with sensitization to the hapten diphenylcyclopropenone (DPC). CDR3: CASSLGQRLADTQYF. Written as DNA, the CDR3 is TGTGCCAGCAGCTTAGGCCAAAGGTTGGCAGATACGCAGTATTTT.